The 21 T cell receptor beta chains below were found in one sample sequenced in a study of T-cell memory formation after mild COVID-19. Via MiXCR, TCRdb re-called the 5' RACE reads, giving one row per CDR3 protein. The sample shows 170,000 or so distinct CDR3 sequences, around a fifth of them seen only once. The specimen was PBMCs or a T cell subset sorted from them (not recorded which). The receptors here all came from an adult woman who had mild COVID-19 (a few samples of this study predate the infection). Cell type and time point are not known.

The chain links TRBV5-5 to TRBJ1-1; D is undetermined. The V gene's germline CDR1 is SGHKS and CDR2 YYEKEE (reference sequence). CDR3 length: 14 residues. V was cut by 0 bases and J by 2 bases, with 8 bases left in between. The CDR3 spells CASSLGWGNTEAFF. The CDR3 DNA follows: TGTGCCAGCAGCTTGGGCTGGGGAAACACTGAAGCTTTCTTT.

The chain employs TRBV12-3 or TRBV12-4 and TRBJ2-2; D uncertain. The CDR3 length is 16 residues. The V and J ends lost 6 bases and 4 bases respectively, with 18 bases between them. The CDR3 here is CASSSSGRGFTGELFF. CDR3 nucleotides: TGTGCCAGCAGCAGCTCAGGACGTGGGTTCACCGGGGAGCTGTTTTTT.

This chain uses TRBV14 with TRBJ2-5, with D unclear. Germline CDR1 and CDR2: SGHDN and FVKESK. The CDR3 is 12 amino acids. V shed 1 base and J shed 5 bases, with 5 bases lying between them. The CDR3 is CASSQVGETQYF. The CDR3 DNA reads as TGTGCCAGCAGCCAAGTCGGGGAGACCCAGTACTTC.

This clonotype appeared a few times. The V gene is TRBV7-3, the J gene TRBJ2-1, with D possibly being TRBD1 or TRBD2 (5 bases each). V was cut by 6 bases and J by 3 bases, with 12 bases left in between. Per the germline V gene, CDR1 is SGHTA and CDR2 is FQGTGA. This CDR3 spans 14 amino acids. CDR3 loop: CASSDAGGYNEQFF. CDR3 nucleotides: TGTGCCAGCAGTGATGCTGGGGGCTACAATGAGCAGTTCTTC.

The CDR3 DNA reads as TGTGCCAGCAGCCTCCCAGTAGCGGGAGGGGACACCGGGGAGCTGTTTTTT. Translating gives CASSLPVAGGDTGELFF. The V call is TRBV12-3 or TRBV12-4, the J call TRBJ2-2; 11 bases line up with TRBD2. CDR3 length equals 17 residues. V shed 6 bases and J 3 bases; nucleotides not matched to a gene: 9.

This clonotype has only a few counts. V and J are TRBV6-1 and TRBJ2-3; 9 nucleotides match TRBD1. The V and J ends lost 6 bases and 2 bases, in that order; junction bases with no gene match: 6. Germline assignment: CDR1 MNHNS and CDR2 SASEGT. This CDR3 region has 15 residues. DNA of the CDR3: TGTGCCAGCAGCGCCGGGACAGGGCTCACAGATACGCAGTATTTT. It is translated as CASSAGTGLTDTQYF.

Ten or more counts support this clonotype. This chain joins TRBV27 and TRBJ2-1, with 8 bases identical to TRBD1. Losses at the gene ends were 6 bases for V and 3 bases for J; bases not matched to a gene: 7. From germline, CDR1 is MNHEY and CDR2 SMNVEV (reference sequence). The CDR3 spans 15 residues. Here the CDR3 reads CASSPAGQGYNEQFF. DNA for the CDR3: TGTGCCAGCAGCCCGGCAGGACAGGGCTACAATGAGCAGTTCTTC.

This sequence joins TRBV5-5 and TRBJ2-2, with 7 positions matching TRBD2. Germline CDR1 and CDR2: SGHKS and YYEKEE (reference sequence). The CDR3 consists of 15 residues. Trimming cost V 2 bases and J 8 bases; bases outside gene matches: 9. The CDR3 coding sequence is TGTGCCAGCAGCTTAGAGGTAGCGGGCGCGGGGGAGCTGTTTTTT. Amino acids: CASSLEVAGAGELFF.

The V call is TRBV7-2, the J call TRBJ1-1, with D possibly matching TRBD1 (6 bases). The CDR3 has 15 residues. Germline CDR1 and CDR2: SGHTA and FQGNSA. The germline V and J ends were trimmed by 5 bases and 0 bases, with 13 bases remaining between them. The CDR3: CASSIWGHMNTEAFF. The CDR3, as DNA: TGTGCCAGCAGCATTTGGGGGCATATGAACACTGAAGCTTTCTTT.

This clonotype was seen a handful of times. The rearrangement uses TRBV11-2 and TRBJ1-2; 8 bases fit TRBD1. The CDR3 runs 15 residues. CDR1 SGHAT and CDR2 FQNNGV come from the germline V gene. J gave up 5 bases and V 5 bases, and 10 bases lay outside the gene matches. CDR3 in DNA: TGTGCCAGCAGCCCCGGGACAGGCCTAATGTATGGCTACACCTTC. Its protein product is CASSPGTGLMYGYTF.

The V and J genes are TRBV12-3 or TRBV12-4 and TRBJ2-3; TRBD1 matches 9 bases. The CDR3 totals 16 residues. The junction had 7 bases not matched to a gene; V was cut back by 0 bases and J by 6 bases. CDR3 sequence reads: CASSLAGTGSMDTQYF. For the CDR3, the DNA is TGTGCCAGCAGTTTAGCCGGGACAGGGTCCATGGATACGCAGTATTTT.

The CDR3: CASSFKQGLDTEAFF. DNA for the CDR3: TGCGCCAGCAGCTTTAAACAGGGTCTGGACACTGAAGCTTTCTTT. V gene TRBV5-1 combines with J gene TRBJ1-1; TRBD1 is a possible D gene (6 bases). The CDR3 is made up of 15 amino acids. CDR1 SGHRS and CDR2 YFSETQ come from the germline V gene. V was trimmed by 2 bases and J by 3 bases, leaving 14 bases between them. The full variable domain, its missing parts supplied by reference TRBV5-1 and TRBJ1-1, is KAGVTQTPRYLIKTRGQQVTLSCSPISGHRSVSWYQQTPGQGLQFLFEYFSETQRNKGNFPGRFSGRQFSNSRSEMNVSTLELGDSALYLCASSFKQGLDTEAFFGQGTRLTVV.

The table lists this clonotype with a few counts. The chain has TRBV6-5 and TRBJ2-7; a possible D gene is TRBD1 (5 bases). In germline, CDR1 is MNHEY, CDR2 SVGAGI. Trimming left V 0 bases short and J 3 bases short, with 12 bases between. There are 15 residues in the CDR3. In DNA form, the CDR3 reads TGTGCCAGCAGTTACTCGATAAGCAGGGACTACGAGCAGTACTTC. This sequence encodes CASSYSISRDYEQYF.

This clonotype was detected a few times. The chain combines TRBV5-4 with TRBJ1-1; D may be TRBD1 (6 bases). There are 15 residues in the CDR3. Germline lookup yields CDR1 SGHNT and CDR2 YYREEE (reference sequence). The V end was cut by 6 bases, the J end by 3 bases, with 18 bases between. Written as DNA, the CDR3 is TGTGCCAGCACCTATTGGGGGGGGCCCTACACTGAAGCTTTCTTT. Amino acid sequence: CASTYWGGPYTEAFF.

In this sample, this clonotype turned up a few times. The chain uses TRBV5-1 and TRBJ2-1; maybe TRBD2 (6 bases). Per the germline V gene, CDR1 is SGHRS and CDR2 is YFSETQ. CDR3 length equals 17 residues. V was cut by 4 bases and J by 3 bases, with 20 bases left in between. In DNA form, the CDR3 reads TGCGCCAGCAGCCCGGGGACTGTGGGGGGAAACTACAATGAGCAGTTCTTC. Translation: CASSPGTVGGNYNEQFF.

The chain combines TRBV15 with TRBJ2-7; D possibly matches TRBD1 or TRBD2 (5 bases each). Trimming took off 1 base at V and 2 bases at J, with 9 bases between the two ends. The germline V gene encodes CDR1 LNHNV and CDR2 YYDKDF (reference sequence). The CDR3 has 14 amino acids. CDR3 nucleotide sequence: TGTGCCACCAGCAGAGTGGGGGACGCCTACGAGCAGTACTTC. Its translation: CATSRVGDAYEQYF.

This clonotype occurred a few times. The rearrangement links TRBV12-3 or TRBV12-4 to TRBJ2-7; maybe TRBD1 (5 bases). This CDR3 is built from 14 residues. V lost 2 bases and J 3 bases, leaving 11 bases between the germline ends. The CDR3 nucleotides read TGTGCCAGCAGTTTATCAGGGTTCGGCTACGAGCAGTACTTC. Its protein is CASSLSGFGYEQYF.

The chain links TRBV5-5 to TRBJ2-7; D is perhaps TRBD1 or TRBD2 (5 bases each). The V gene lost 3 bases and the J gene lost 6 bases, with 13 bases spanning the gap. The length of the CDR3 is 13 residues. Per germline, CDR1 SGHKS and CDR2 YYEKEE (reference sequence). For the CDR3, the DNA is TGTGCCAGCAGCTCTAGGGACGGATCCGAGCAGTACTTC. It specifies CASSSRDGSEQYF.

The chain couples TRBV29-1 to TRBJ1-2; D perhaps matches TRBD1 (5 bases). CDR1 and CDR2 (germline): SQVTM, ANQGSEA. CDR3 size: 11 residues. Deletions cut 4 bases from V and 7 bases from J, with 10 bases between. The CDR3 spells CSVAGFRGYTF. The CDR3 nucleotides are TGCAGCGTTGCAGGGTTCCGTGGCTACACCTTC.

This chain links TRBV11-3 with TRBJ2-5; 11 nucleotides line up with TRBD1. J was trimmed by 2 bases and V by 6 bases; bases with no gene match: 8. This CDR3 has 16 residues. CDR1 SGHNT and CDR2 YENEEA come from the germline V gene. The CDR3 DNA sequence: TGTGCCAGCAGGAACCGGGACAGGGGGAGGCAAGAGACCCAGTACTTC. Residues: CASRNRDRGRQETQYF.

This clonotype was observed a few times. CDR3 coding DNA: TGTGCCAGCAGCCACACGGACAGGAACGAGCAGTACTTC. It translates to CASSHTDRNEQYF. The gene calls are TRBV9 and TRBJ2-7, with TRBD1 matching over 7 bases. Germline CDR1 SGDLS, CDR2 YYNGEE. CDR3 size: 13 residues. V lost 4 bases, J lost 5 bases, and 6 bases stayed unmatched.